These 23 T cell receptor beta chains share one sample of origin, sequenced in a study of metastatic and nonmetastatic thyroid tumors. TCRdb redid the clone calls on the PCR reads using MiXCR. This sample has more than 9,000 clones, with 28% found just once. All patients reached thyroid surgery having received no treatment beforehand. The sample consisted of tumor tissue. The source of these receptors is a male donor with papillary thyroid cancer or a benign thyroid nodule (not recorded which). Some clones in this sample may be carry-over from other donors' samples.

The rearrangement joins TRBV28 to TRBJ1-6, with 7 bases fitting TRBD1. Germline CDR1 and CDR2: MDHEN and SYDVKM. J lost 7 bases, V lost 2 bases, and 11 bases had no gene match. The length of the CDR3 is 17 residues. For the CDR3, the DNA is TGTGCCAGCAGTTTACGTAGGGACAGCGGAGGGAATTCACCCCTCCACTTT. It is translated as CASSLRRDSGGNSPLHF.

This clone counts as medium-sized. This chain joins TRBV28 and TRBJ1-1; 8 bases line up with TRBD1. Per germline, CDR1 MDHEN and CDR2 SYDVKM. The CDR3 length is 17 residues. Trimming took 4 bases from V and 0 from J; bases not matched to a gene: 10. As DNA, the CDR3 is TGTGCCAGCAGTTCACTCGACAGGGGACCCATGAACACTGAAGCTTTCTTT. It yields the protein CASSSLDRGPMNTEAFF.

This clone is labeled as medium-sized (0.01 to 0.1%). This rearrangement joins TRBV27 to TRBJ2-1; D ambiguous. V was pared by 5 bases and J by 3 bases, with 2 bases between. This CDR3 is built from 11 residues. Germline V CDR1 and CDR2: MNHEY, SMNVEV (reference sequence). The CDR3 loop reads CASSRYNEQFF. The CDR3 DNA reads as TGTGCCAGCAGTCGCTACAATGAGCAGTTCTTC.

This clone is deemed medium-sized (0.01 to 0.1%). The V call is TRBV24-1, the J call TRBJ2-1; 9 nucleotides align to TRBD2. V lost 3 bases to trimming and J lost 5 bases; unmatched junction nucleotides: 7. The CDR3 sequence is 16 residues long. CDR1 is KGHDR and CDR2 is SFDVKD in the germline V gene. The CDR3: CATSDPRTSAHNEQFF. Written as DNA, the CDR3 is TGTGCCACCAGTGATCCTCGGACTAGCGCACACAATGAGCAGTTCTTC.

Of note for this clone: A junction end diverges from the germline sequence, so it may reflect a read error. The chain joins TRBV7-9 to TRBJ2-1, with TRBD1 identical over 9 bases. CDR1 is SEHNR and CDR2 is FQNEAQ in the germline V gene (reference sequence). The CDR3 is 12 amino acids. As DNA, the CDR3 is TGTGCCAGCACCGATAACAGGGGGCGAGGAATCTTC. Translation: CASTDNRGRGIF.

The rearrangement joins TRBV24-1 to TRBJ1-2; 7 bases agree with TRBD1. V lost 6 bases to trimming and J lost 8 bases; unmatched junction nucleotides: 8. Germline V gene data show CDR1 as KGHDR and CDR2 as SFDVKD. CDR3 size: 13 residues. CDR3 in DNA: TGTGCCACCAGTCGACAGGGTACGAGCGGCTACACCTTC. Amino acids: CATSRQGTSGYTF.

About this clone: Being one base from a much bigger clone, this may be a read error. The chain employs TRBV7-2 and TRBJ2-5, with TRBD2 as a possible D gene (5 bases). Deletions cut 5 bases from V and 3 bases from J, with 10 bases between. The germline V gene encodes CDR1 SGHTA and CDR2 FQGNSA. There are 13 residues in the CDR3. The CDR3, as DNA: TGTGCCAGCAGCACTGGACTGGAAGAGACCCAGTACTTC. The encoded protein is CASSTGLEETQYF.

This clone counts as medium-sized (0.01 to 0.1%). J is TRBJ2-2 and V is TRBV20-1; 7 nucleotides agree with TRBD1. Trimming cost V 5 bases and J 2 bases; bases outside gene matches: 2. CDR3 length: 13 residues. CDR1 DFQATT and CDR2 SNEGSKA come from the germline V gene (reference sequence). The CDR3 spells CSAWDSNTGELFF. DNA for the CDR3: TGCAGTGCTTGGGACAGCAACACCGGGGAGCTGTTTTTT.

As for this clone: The CDR3 does not end in the conserved phenylalanine or tryptophan, so this is likely a read error. The chain joins TRBV20-1 to TRBJ1-1; D remains ambiguous. In germline, CDR1 is DFQATT, CDR2 SNEGSKA (reference sequence). The CDR3 is 13 amino acids. Between the trimmed V and J ends, which lost 3 bases and 1 base, there was a span of 9 bases. CDR3 region: CSARPYGNTEAFV. The CDR3 DNA sequence: TGCAGTGCTAGGCCCTATGGGAACACTGAAGCTTTCGTT.

V is TRBV5-1 and J is TRBJ1-1; D unresolved. The CDR3 runs to 17 residues. The ends were cut back, 4 bases at V and 0 bases at J, with 19 bases in the middle. Germline assignment: CDR1 SGHRS and CDR2 YFSETQ. CDR3 residues: CASSTEEFGYMNTEAFF. DNA for the CDR3: TGCGCCAGCAGCACCGAAGAATTTGGCTACATGAACACTGAAGCTTTCTTT. The variable domain in full, with the rest retrieved from reference TRBV5-1 and TRBJ1-1, is KAGVTQTPRYLIKTRGQQVTLSCSPISGHRSVSWYQQTPGQGLQFLFEYFSETQRNKGNFPGRFSGRQFSNSRSEMNVSTLELGDSALYLCASSTEEFGYMNTEAFFGQGTRLTVV.

For this clone: Compared with germline, one end of the junction differs, possibly owing to a read error. The genes are TRBV20-1 and TRBJ2-7; TRBD2 is a possible D gene (6 bases). In germline, CDR1 is DFQATT, CDR2 SNEGSKA (reference sequence). The CDR3 totals 16 residues. CDR3 amino acids: CGARPRETWSIYEQYF. The DNA for the CDR3 is TGCGGTGCTAGACCACGGGAGACATGGTCGATCTACGAGCAGTACTTC.

This sequence joins TRBV7-9 and TRBJ1-2, with unresolved D. The V gene lost 1 base and the J gene lost 8 bases, with 11 bases spanning the gap. The CDR3 length is 13 residues. CDR1 SEHNR and CDR2 FQNEAQ come from the germline V gene (reference sequence). CDR3 amino acids: CASSLGAQSGYTF. The CDR3 DNA reads as TGTGCCAGCAGCTTAGGGGCGCAGAGCGGCTACACCTTC.

This clone has a count of ten or more. V usage is TRBV12-3 or TRBV12-4 and J usage is TRBJ2-3; 9 positions match TRBD2. V lost 7 bases to trimming and J lost 6 bases; unmatched junction nucleotides: 8. CDR3 length: 14 residues. CDR3 coding DNA: TGTGCCAGCAAAGATAGCGGGAGTGGGGATACGCAGTATTTT. Translation: CASKDSGSGDTQYF.

By proportion, this clone is medium-sized. The V call is TRBV2, the J call TRBJ1-2; D uncertain. The CDR3 is 15 amino acids. V shed 4 bases and J shed 4 bases, with 16 bases lying between them. In germline, CDR1 is SNHLY, CDR2 FYNNEI. CDR3 loop: CASSVPPGSLYGYTF. CDR3 nucleotides: TGTGCCAGCAGTGTTCCCCCGGGCAGCCTCTATGGCTACACCTTC.

The sample holds many counts of this clone. The CDR3 loop is CSVEETGNTEAFF. The CDR3 DNA reads as TGCAGCGTTGAAGAGACGGGTAACACTGAAGCTTTCTTT. This chain connects TRBV29-1 to TRBJ1-1; D is uncertain. The CDR3 loop spans 13 amino acids. V was shortened by 0 bases and J by 2 bases, with 7 bases between the two germline ends. CDR1 is SQVTM and CDR2 is ANQGSEA in the germline V gene.

This clone was seen only a few times. The rearrangement uses TRBV19 and TRBJ1-2; TRBD1 is a possible D gene (5 bases). Germline values: CDR1 LNHDA, CDR2 SQIVND (reference sequence). CDR3 length: 14 amino acids. V was pared by 6 bases and J by 3 bases, with 14 bases between. CDR3 DNA: TGTGCCAGTAGCCAAAGACAGAGGGACTATGGCTACACCTTC. Protein: CASSQRQRDYGYTF.

This clone was detected ten times or more. The chain links TRBV25-1 to TRBJ2-2; D ambiguous. CDR3 length: 15 amino acids. CDR1 and CDR2 (germline): MGHDK, SYGVNS. The ends were cut back, 0 bases at V and 3 bases at J, with 8 bases in the middle. The CDR3 DNA reads TGTGCCAGCAGTGAATATAACGCCTACACCGGGGAGCTGTTTTTT. Translating gives CASSEYNAYTGELFF.

Many counts were recorded for this clone. The rearrangement links TRBV12-3 or TRBV12-4 to TRBJ2-1; TRBD2 matches 14 bases. The CDR3 is 12 amino acids. The ends lost 8 bases at V and 11 bases at J; junction bases unmatched: 2. CDR3 loop: CASGLAGGKQFF. The CDR3 DNA reads as TGTGCCAGCGGACTAGCGGGAGGAAAGCAGTTCTTC.

Points on this clone: One end of the junction does not line up with germline, which may come from a read error. This chain links TRBV5-6 with TRBJ1-1; possible D gene TRBD1, 5 bases. Germline V gene lookup returns CDR1 SGHDT and CDR2 YYEEEE. The CDR3 covers 15 residues. The CDR3 spells CASRLAGTGDTEAFF. The DNA of the CDR3 is TGTGCCAGCAGATTGGCAGGGACTGGGGACACTGAAGCTTTCTTT. The whole variable domain, filled in from reference TRBV5-6 and TRBJ1-1, reads DAGVTQSPTHLIKTRGQQVTLRCSPKSGHDTVSWYQQALGQGPQFIFQYYEEEERQRGNFPDRFSGHQFPNYSSELNVNALLLGDSALYLCASRLAGTGDTEAFFGQGTRLTVV.

This clone appeared once. V is TRBV20-1 and J is TRBJ2-3; D is ambiguous. The CDR3 is 13 amino acids. V dropped 4 bases and J dropped 4 bases, with 12 bases sitting between them. The germline gives CDR1 DFQATT, CDR2 SNEGSKA (reference sequence). DNA for the CDR3: TGCAGTGCTAAGGAGAGCGTAGCAGATACGCAGTATTTT. This gives the protein CSAKESVADTQYF.

CDR3 coding DNA: TGTGCCAGCAGTTACAGGGACAATCAGCCCCAGCATTTT. Residues: CASSYRDNQPQHF. The chain combines TRBV6-2 or TRBV6-3 with TRBJ1-5; D unresolved. This CDR3 region has 13 residues. The V and J ends lost 2 bases and 3 bases respectively, with 5 bases between them. From germline, CDR1 is MNHEY and CDR2 SVGEGT.

The chain combines TRBV20-1 with TRBJ2-5, with a possible D match to TRBD2 (6 bases). The CDR3 has 14 amino acids. Germline V gene data show CDR1 as DFQATT and CDR2 as SNEGSKA (reference sequence). Deletions cut 2 bases from V and 8 bases from J, with 18 bases between. The CDR3 loop is CSARMAGFKDTQYF. The CDR3 DNA is TGCAGTGCTAGAATGGCGGGATTTAAGGATACCCAGTACTTC.

This clone turned up a few times. Compared with germline, one end of the junction differs, possibly owing to a read error. V is TRBV6-4 and J is TRBJ2-3; 8 positions agree with TRBD2. Germline loops: CDR1 MRHNA, CDR2 SNTAGT. The CDR3 has 16 amino acids. CDR3 sequence: CASSDGTRGSTDKQYF. In nucleotides, the CDR3 is TGTGCCAGCAGTGACGGGACTAGAGGGAGCACAGATAAGCAGTATTTT.